What follows is one TCR beta chain and its context. Its recognized antigen is unknown. The sample holds no much larger clone one base away, and base qualities are not on file. The data stem from a study of siplizumab effects on memory and regulatory T cells (dated by TCRdb to between 2017 and 2020). For the study in its entirety: The effect of the anti-CD2 antibody siplizumab on alloreactive T-cell subsets was examined in allogeneic mixed lymphocyte reactions constructed from human PBMCs. Findings and caveats that apply to the study as a whole: Sequences below about 10^-5 frequency were poorly captured, so only a minor fraction of alloreactive clones could be mapped to unstimulated subsets. For roughly 75-96% of proliferating CD4+ or CD8+ clones, no naive or memory phenotype could be assigned. Unstimulated naive T cells appeared to be more diverse than memory T cells, and naive cells seemed to make a substantial contribution to the alloresponse. Siplizumab significantly lowered the cumulative frequency of alloreactive sequences that could be traced to unstimulated CD4+ memory T cells. No functional confirmation was obtained for the suppressive function of proliferating Tregs from siplizumab cultures. Of the alloreactive CD4+ clones that could be mapped, the Treg-derived share averaged approximately 67% with siplizumab compared with 25% to 30% in control reactions.

The junction shows trimming of 6 bases on V and 0 bases on J, plus 14 bases between the germline ends. The CDR3 goes from the cysteine to the phenylalanine over 16 residues. The retained sequence is limited to the CDR3, 48 bases, with the frame set at the first base. Looking up the germline V gene yields CDR1 SGHTA and CDR2 FQGNSA. Libraries were built with the immunoSEQ multiplex PCR assay. Roughly 10^5 TCR templates per sample were assayed on the deep sequencing platform. Genomic DNA extracted from sorted T cells was the material used for TCRbeta CDR3 sequencing. On the authors' methods: The R programming language was used for clonal analysis of the TCRbeta CDR3 data. Unstimulated samples were compared with post-reaction CFSE-low samples to define alloreactive CD4+ and CD8+ clones. Regulatory or non-regulatory origin was assigned to alloreactive CD4+ clones by matching of sequences to sorted unstimulated Treg and non-Treg repertoires. The immuneACCESS repertoire file appears here via TCRdb, limited to in-frame rearrangements. These files lack a portion of the clones; in checked studies, under half of the deficit traces to unresolved V genes, and the cause of the others is not known. V, J and clone size derive from that table, while D and trimming were established from the DNA sequence. The sample includes about 82,000 clones, with about 87% observed a single time. Clones ranked in the top ten supply over 1.5% of the sample.

TCRbeta CDR3 sequencing was performed on sorted unstimulated T cells and on proliferating T cells recovered from mixed lymphocyte reactions. Fresh whole blood from under 13 HLA-typed healthy donors was used as the source from which PBMCs were isolated. Unstimulated CD4+ regulatory T cells were FACS-sorted to map the origin of alloreactive clones. The receptor chain draws on TRBV7-2 and TRBJ2-2; TRBD2 is a weak D gene call, 7 bases matching. The specimen was Tregs sorted from blood. The TCR comes from a human donor in good health. The encoded CDR3 is CASSLRGGANTGELFF. At the DNA level, the sequence is TGTGCCAGCAGTCTTAGGGGGGGCGCGAACACCGGGGAGCTGTTTTTT.